This T cell receptor beta chain was profiled in a study of control samples from healthy donors and cancer patients. Germline V lookup: CDR1 LGHDT, CDR2 YNNKEL (reference sequence). This CDR3 has 12 residues. V lost 1 base, J lost 7 bases, and 7 bases lay in between. TCRdb's copy holds only in-frame clones and misses some; the assay was immunoSEQ multiplex PCR. In the table there are approximately 170,000 clones, 85% to 90% of which are singletons. The source is a woman between 50 and 59 years old in good health. This chain joins TRBV3-1 (or the pseudogene TRBV3-2) and TRBJ1-2; D unclear. Sequencing input: blood. The CDR3 DNA is TGTGCCAGCAGCCAAGGTTTTGGTGGCTACACCTTC. Its protein product is CASSQGFGGYTF.